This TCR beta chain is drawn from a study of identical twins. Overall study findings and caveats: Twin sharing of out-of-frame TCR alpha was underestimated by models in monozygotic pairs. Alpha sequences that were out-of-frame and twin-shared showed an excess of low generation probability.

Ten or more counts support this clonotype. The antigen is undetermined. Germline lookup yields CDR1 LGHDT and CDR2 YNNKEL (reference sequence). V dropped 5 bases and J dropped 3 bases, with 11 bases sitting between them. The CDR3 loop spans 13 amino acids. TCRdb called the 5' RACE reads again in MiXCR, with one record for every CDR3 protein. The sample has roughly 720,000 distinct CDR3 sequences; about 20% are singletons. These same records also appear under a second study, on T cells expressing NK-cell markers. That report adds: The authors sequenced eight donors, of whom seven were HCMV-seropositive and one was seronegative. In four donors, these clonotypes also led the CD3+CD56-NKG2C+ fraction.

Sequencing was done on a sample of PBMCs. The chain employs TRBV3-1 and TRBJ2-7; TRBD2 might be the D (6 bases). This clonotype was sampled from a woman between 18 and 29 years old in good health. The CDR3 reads CASSVGLVYEQYF. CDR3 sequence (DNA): TGTGCCAGCAGCGTGGGACTGGTCTACGAGCAGTACTTC.